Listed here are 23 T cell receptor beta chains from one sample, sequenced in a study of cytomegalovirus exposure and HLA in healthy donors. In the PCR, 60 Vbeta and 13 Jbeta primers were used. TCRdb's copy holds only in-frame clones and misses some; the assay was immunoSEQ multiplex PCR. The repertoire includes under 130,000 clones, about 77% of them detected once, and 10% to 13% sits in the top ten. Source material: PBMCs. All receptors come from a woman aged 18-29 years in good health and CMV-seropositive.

CDR3 DNA: TGTGCCAGCAGCTTGGTGGGGGGAGGGGAGACCCAGTACTTC. Translating it yields CASSLVGGGETQYF. This rearrangement joins TRBV5-6 to TRBJ2-5; TRBD2 matches 7 bases. Germline assignment: CDR1 SGHDT and CDR2 YYEEEE. This CDR3 contains 14 residues. Trimming at V came to 0 bases and at J to 5 bases, leaving 4 bases not matched to a gene.

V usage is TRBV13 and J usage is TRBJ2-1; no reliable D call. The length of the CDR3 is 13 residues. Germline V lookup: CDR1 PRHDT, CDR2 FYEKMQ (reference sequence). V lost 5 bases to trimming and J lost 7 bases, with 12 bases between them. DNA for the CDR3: TGTGCCAGCAGCACCCTCCTAGAGAATGAGCAGTTCTTC. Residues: CASSTLLENEQFF.

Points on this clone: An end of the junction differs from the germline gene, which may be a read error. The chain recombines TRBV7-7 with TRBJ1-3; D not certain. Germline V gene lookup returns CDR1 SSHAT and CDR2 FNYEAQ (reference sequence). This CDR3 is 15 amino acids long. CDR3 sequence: CASSPQDSSGNTIYF. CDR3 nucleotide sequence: TGTGCTAGCAGCCCCCAAGACTCCTCTGGAAACACCATATATTTT.

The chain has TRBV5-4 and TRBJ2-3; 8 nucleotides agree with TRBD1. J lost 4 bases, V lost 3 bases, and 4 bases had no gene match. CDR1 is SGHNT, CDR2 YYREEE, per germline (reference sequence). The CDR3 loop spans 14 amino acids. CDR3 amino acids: CASSSRTGPDTQYF. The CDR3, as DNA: TGTGCCAGCAGCTCCCGGACAGGGCCAGATACGCAGTATTTT.

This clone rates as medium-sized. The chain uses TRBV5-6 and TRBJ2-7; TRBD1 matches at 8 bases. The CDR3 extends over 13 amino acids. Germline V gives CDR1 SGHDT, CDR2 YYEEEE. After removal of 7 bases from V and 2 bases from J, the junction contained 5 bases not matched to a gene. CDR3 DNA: TGTGCCAGCGGAAGACAGGGGACCTACGAGCAGTACTTC. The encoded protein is CASGRQGTYEQYF.

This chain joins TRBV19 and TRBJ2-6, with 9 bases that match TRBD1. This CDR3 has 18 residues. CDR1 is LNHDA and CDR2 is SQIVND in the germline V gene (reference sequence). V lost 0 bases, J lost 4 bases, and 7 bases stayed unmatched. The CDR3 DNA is TGTGCCAGTAGTATAGATGGGACAGGGACGGCGGGGGCCAACGTCCTGACTTTC. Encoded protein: CASSIDGTGTAGANVLTF.

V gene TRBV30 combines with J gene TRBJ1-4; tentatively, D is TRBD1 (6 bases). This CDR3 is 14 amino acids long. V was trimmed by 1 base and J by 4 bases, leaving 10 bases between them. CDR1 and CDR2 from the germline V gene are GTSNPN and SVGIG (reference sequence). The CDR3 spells CAWSAPDSNEKLFF. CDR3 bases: TGTGCCTGGAGTGCCCCGGACAGTAATGAAAAACTGTTTTTT.

CDR3 in DNA: TGTGCCAGCAGTCCCCGGGCTAGCGGGAAGGACGAGCAGTACTTC. Its protein is CASSPRASGKDEQYF. This sequence joins TRBV2 and TRBJ2-7; 9 bases fit TRBD2. CDR3 length: 15 amino acids. CDR1 SNHLY and CDR2 FYNNEI come from the germline V gene. With V trimmed by 5 bases and J by 5 bases, 10 bases remained unmatched.

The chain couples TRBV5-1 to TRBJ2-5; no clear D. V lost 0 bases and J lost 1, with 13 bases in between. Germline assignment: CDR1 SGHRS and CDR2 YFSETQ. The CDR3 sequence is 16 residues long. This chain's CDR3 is CASSLGALPSQETQYF. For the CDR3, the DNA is TGCGCCAGCAGCTTGGGAGCGTTACCCTCCCAAGAGACCCAGTACTTC.

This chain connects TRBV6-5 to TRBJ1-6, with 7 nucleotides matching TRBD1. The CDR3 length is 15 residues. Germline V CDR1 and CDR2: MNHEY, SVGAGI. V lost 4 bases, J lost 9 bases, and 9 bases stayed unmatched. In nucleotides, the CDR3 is TGTGCCAGCAGTTGGGGGACAGCGAAAATTTCACCCCTCCACTTT. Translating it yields CASSWGTAKISPLHF.

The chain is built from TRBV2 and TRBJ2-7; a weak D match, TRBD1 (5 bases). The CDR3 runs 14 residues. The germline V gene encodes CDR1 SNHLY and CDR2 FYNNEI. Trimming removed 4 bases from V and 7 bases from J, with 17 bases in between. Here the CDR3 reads CASSGVAGMGEQYF. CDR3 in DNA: TGTGCCAGCAGTGGGGTCGCAGGGATGGGTGAGCAGTACTTC.

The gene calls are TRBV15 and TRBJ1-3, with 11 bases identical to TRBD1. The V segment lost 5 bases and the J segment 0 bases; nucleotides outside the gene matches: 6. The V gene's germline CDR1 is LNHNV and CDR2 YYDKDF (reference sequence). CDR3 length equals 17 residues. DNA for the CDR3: TGTGCCACCAGCCGTGGGACAGGGGGGACCTCTGGAAACACCATATATTTT. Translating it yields CATSRGTGGTSGNTIYF.

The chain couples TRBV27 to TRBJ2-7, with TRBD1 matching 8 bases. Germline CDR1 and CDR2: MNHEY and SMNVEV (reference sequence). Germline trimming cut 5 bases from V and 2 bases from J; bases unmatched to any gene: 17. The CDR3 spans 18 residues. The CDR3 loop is CASSPSTGDAIITYEQYF. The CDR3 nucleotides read TGTGCCAGCAGTCCTTCGACAGGGGACGCTATTATTACCTACGAGCAGTACTTC.

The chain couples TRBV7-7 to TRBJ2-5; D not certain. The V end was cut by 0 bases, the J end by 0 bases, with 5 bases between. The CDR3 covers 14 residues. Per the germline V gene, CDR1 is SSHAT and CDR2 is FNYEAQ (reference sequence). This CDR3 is CASSLARYQETQYF. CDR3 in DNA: TGTGCCAGCAGCTTAGCGAGGTACCAAGAGACCCAGTACTTC.

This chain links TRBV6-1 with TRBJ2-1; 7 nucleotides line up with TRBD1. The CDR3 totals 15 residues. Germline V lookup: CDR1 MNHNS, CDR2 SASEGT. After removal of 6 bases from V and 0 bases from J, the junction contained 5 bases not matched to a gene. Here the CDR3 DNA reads TGTGCCAGCAGCGACAGGGTCAGCTCCTACAATGAGCAGTTCTTC. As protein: CASSDRVSSYNEQFF.

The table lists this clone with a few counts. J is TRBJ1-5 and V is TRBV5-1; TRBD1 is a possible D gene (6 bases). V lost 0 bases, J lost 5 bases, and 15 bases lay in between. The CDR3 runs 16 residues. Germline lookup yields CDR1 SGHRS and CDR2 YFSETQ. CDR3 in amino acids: CASSLGLLQGDQPQHF. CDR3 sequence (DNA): TGCGCCAGCAGCTTGGGCCTATTACAGGGCGATCAGCCCCAGCATTTT.

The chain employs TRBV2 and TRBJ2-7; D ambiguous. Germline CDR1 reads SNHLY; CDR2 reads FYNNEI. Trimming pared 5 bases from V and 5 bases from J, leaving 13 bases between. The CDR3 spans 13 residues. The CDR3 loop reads CASSSPPGNEQYF. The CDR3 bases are TGTGCCAGCAGTTCCCCTCCCGGTAACGAGCAGTACTTC.

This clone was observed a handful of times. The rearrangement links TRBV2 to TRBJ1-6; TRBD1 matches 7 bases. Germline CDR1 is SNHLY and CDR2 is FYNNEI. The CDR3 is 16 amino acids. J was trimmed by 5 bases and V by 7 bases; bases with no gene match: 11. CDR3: CASTLRQGINNSPLHF. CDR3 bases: TGTGCCAGCACCCTACGACAGGGCATTAATAATTCACCCCTCCACTTT.

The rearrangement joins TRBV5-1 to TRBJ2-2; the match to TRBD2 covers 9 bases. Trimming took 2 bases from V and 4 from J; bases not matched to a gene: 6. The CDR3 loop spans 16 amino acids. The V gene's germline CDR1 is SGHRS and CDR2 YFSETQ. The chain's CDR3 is CASSFPSGRSTGELFF. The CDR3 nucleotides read TGCGCCAGCAGCTTCCCAAGCGGGAGGTCCACCGGGGAGCTGTTTTTT.

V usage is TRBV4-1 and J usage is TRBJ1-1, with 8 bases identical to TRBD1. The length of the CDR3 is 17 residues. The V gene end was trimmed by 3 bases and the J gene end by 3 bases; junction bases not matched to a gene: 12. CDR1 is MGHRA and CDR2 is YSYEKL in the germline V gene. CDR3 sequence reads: CASSHPARRQGYTEAFF. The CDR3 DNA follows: TGCGCCAGCAGCCATCCCGCGAGGAGACAGGGGTACACTGAAGCTTTCTTT.

Here the CDR3 DNA reads TGCGCCAGCAGCTTGGGGGCGGGGGGGCCAAATGAGCAGTTCTTC. The encoded protein is CASSLGAGGPNEQFF. This sequence joins TRBV5-1 and TRBJ2-1, with 9 bases fitting TRBD2. The V gene's germline CDR1 is SGHRS and CDR2 YFSETQ. The junction had 5 bases not matched to a gene; V was cut back by 0 bases and J by 7 bases. The CDR3 length is 15 residues.

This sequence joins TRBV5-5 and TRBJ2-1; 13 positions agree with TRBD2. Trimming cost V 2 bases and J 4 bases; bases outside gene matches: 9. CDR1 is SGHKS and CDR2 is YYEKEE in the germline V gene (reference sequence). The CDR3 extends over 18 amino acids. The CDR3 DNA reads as TGTGCCAGCAGCTTAGTACGGACTAGCGGGAGAGAATACAATGAGCAGTTCTTC. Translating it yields CASSLVRTSGREYNEQFF.

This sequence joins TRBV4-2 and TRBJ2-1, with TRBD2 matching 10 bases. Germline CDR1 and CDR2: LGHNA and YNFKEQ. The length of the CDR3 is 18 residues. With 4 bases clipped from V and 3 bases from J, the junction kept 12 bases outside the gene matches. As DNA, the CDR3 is TGTGCCAGCAGCCGTAAGGAACTAGCGGGATACTTCTACAATGAGCAGTTCTTC. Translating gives CASSRKELAGYFYNEQFF.